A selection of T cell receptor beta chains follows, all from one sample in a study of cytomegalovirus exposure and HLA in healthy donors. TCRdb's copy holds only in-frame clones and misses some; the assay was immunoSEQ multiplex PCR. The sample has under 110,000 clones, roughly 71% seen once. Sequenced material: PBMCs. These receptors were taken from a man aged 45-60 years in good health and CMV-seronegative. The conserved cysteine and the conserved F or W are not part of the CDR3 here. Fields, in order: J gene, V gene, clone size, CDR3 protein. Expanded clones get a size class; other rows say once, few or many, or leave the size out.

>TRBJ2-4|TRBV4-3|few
ASSQDTGQGRNIQY
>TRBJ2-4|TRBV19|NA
ASSTRTELAKNIQY
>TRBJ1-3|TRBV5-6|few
ASSPTGSGNTIY
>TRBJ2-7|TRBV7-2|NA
ASSQQTGGNEQY
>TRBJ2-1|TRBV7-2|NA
ASSFAGESSNEQF
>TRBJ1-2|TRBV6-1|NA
ASTLTDNYGYT
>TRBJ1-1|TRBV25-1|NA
ASSENREAF
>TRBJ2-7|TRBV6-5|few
ASSYGGKEY
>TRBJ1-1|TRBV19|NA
ASSIGDRPNTEAF
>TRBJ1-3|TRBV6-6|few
ASSYSQGASGNTIY
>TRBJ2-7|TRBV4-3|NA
ASSQGPRGGRDEQY
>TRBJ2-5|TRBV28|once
ASSPGLKETQY
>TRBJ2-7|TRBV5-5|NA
ASSSPGGAIYEQY
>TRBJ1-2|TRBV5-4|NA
ASSLFKEGRGT
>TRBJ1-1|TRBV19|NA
ASSIREGSAEAF
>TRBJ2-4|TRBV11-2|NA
ASSPLGANIQY
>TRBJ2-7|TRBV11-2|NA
ASSLDRGSPYEQY
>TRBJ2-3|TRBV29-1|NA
GHLAGDGDTQY
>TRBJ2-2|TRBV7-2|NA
ASSLAGGSGELF
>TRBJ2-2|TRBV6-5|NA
ASSYLRTGGTGELF
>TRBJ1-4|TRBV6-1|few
ASSVGSGGEKLF
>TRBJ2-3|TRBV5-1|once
ASTGGDSPTDTQY
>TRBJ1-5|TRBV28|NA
ASSALGQGNQPQH